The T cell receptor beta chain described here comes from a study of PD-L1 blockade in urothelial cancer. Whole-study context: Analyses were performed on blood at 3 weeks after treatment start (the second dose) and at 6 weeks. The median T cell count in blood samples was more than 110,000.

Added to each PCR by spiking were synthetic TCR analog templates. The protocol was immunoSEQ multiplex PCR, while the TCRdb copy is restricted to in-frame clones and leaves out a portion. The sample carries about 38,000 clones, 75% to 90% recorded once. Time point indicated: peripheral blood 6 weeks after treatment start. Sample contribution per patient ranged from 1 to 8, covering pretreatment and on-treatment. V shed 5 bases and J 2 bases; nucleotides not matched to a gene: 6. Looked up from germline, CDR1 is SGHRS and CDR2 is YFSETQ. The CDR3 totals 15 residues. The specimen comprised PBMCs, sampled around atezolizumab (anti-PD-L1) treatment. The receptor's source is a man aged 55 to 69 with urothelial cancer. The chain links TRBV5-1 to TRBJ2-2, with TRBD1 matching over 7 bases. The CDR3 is CASRLGQINTGELFF. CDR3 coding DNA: TGCGCCAGCAGACTGGGACAGATAAACACCGGGGAGCTGTTTTTT.